The 10 T cell receptor beta chains in this list originate from one sample, sequenced in a study of shared clonotypes between healthy human individuals (TCRdb year 2020). The method was the immunoSEQ multiplex PCR assay. Held by TCRdb, this immuneACCESS table contains in-frame sequences only and omits some clones. Under half of the omission traces to an unresolved V gene where checked; the cause of the rest is unknown. The sample table holds some 1.5 million clones, of which about 98% were seen once. The ten top clones hold about 0.4% of the sample. Material for sequencing was naive CD4+ T cells sorted from blood. Interpreted using the paper, the cell subset or site label stands for: CD45RA+ positively selected. Receptor source: a man aged 30 to 39 in good health.

With respect to this clone: Distinct nucleotide sequences in the sample also encode this CDR3. The rearrangement joins TRBV7-9 to TRBJ1-2; 11 bases are shared with TRBD1. The CDR3 loop spans 13 amino acids. J gave up 6 bases and V 3 bases, and 0 bases lay outside the gene matches. Germline loops: CDR1 SEHNR, CDR2 FQNEAQ (reference sequence). CDR3 sequence reads: CASSLGQGDGYTF. CDR3 DNA sequence: TGTGCCAGCAGCTTGGGACAGGGGGATGGCTACACCTTC.

This clone was seen a single time. The genes are TRBV29-1 and TRBJ2-1; TRBD2 agrees at 13 bases. Germline V CDR1 and CDR2: SQVTM, ANQGSEA. This CDR3 contains 16 residues. V lost 4 bases to trimming and J lost 9 bases; unmatched junction nucleotides: 12. The CDR3 loop is CSVGPRTSGGGSEQFF. The CDR3 DNA is TGCAGCGTTGGGCCAAGGACTAGCGGGGGTGGGAGTGAGCAGTTCTTC.

The V call is TRBV29-1, the J call TRBJ2-3, with 12 bases identical to TRBD2. Germline CDR1 SQVTM, CDR2 ANQGSEA. There are 19 residues in the CDR3. The ends lost 2 bases at V and 3 bases at J; junction bases unmatched: 15. Here the CDR3 reads CSVEWMLAGGPVQTDTQYF. CDR3 in DNA: TGCAGCGTTGAATGGATGCTAGCGGGAGGGCCGGTTCAGACAGATACGCAGTATTTT.

The chain combines TRBV6-6 with TRBJ1-1; D uncertain. In germline, CDR1 is MNHNY, CDR2 SVGAGI (reference sequence). V dropped 3 bases and J dropped 2 bases, with 10 bases sitting between them. CDR3 length: 14 residues. The CDR3 loop is CASSYRGINTEAFF. The CDR3 DNA sequence: TGTGCCAGCAGTTATCGGGGTATTAACACTGAAGCTTTCTTT.

The chain links TRBV5-1 to TRBJ2-5; 13 bases map to TRBD2. The CDR3 has 18 residues. Germline CDR1 is SGHRS and CDR2 is YFSETQ. The junction had 14 bases not matched to a gene; V was cut back by 4 bases and J by 5 bases. DNA of the CDR3: TGCGCCAGCAGCCTATACCCGAGGACTAGCGGGAGTTCTGAGACCCAGTACTTC. Translation gives CASSLYPRTSGSSETQYF.

This clone is a singleton in its sample. Other DNA sequences in this specimen translate into the identical CDR3. CDR3 sequence: CASSYSGTYEQYF. The DNA of the CDR3 is TGTGCCAGCAGTTACTCCGGCACCTACGAGCAGTACTTC. This chain connects TRBV6-5 to TRBJ2-7; D is unclear. The germline gives CDR1 MNHEY, CDR2 SVGAGI. V lost 0 bases to trimming and J lost 2 bases, with 5 bases between them. The CDR3 contains 13 residues.

This CDR3 is CASSSSLTSSVSDEQFF. CDR3 nucleotides: TGTGCCAGCAGCTCATCCCTGACTAGCTCAGTATCGGATGAGCAGTTCTTC. The chain couples TRBV7-9 to TRBJ2-1, with TRBD2 matching over 7 bases. The CDR3 covers 17 residues. V lost 4 bases to trimming and J lost 8 bases; unmatched junction nucleotides: 17. Germline CDR1 and CDR2: SEHNR and FQNEAQ (reference sequence).

The gene calls are TRBV4-1 and TRBJ2-5; no firm D call. The CDR3 has 12 residues. Trimming left V 5 bases short and J 5 bases short, with 9 bases between. Germline V gene data show CDR1 as MGHRA and CDR2 as YSYEKL. The DNA of the CDR3 is TGCGCCAGCAGCTCGTCACGGGAGACCCAGTACTTC. It encodes CASSSSRETQYF.

This chain joins TRBV28 and TRBJ2-1; TRBD2 agrees at 12 bases. V shed 4 bases and J 3 bases; nucleotides not matched to a gene: 4. Germline lookup yields CDR1 MDHEN and CDR2 SYDVKM. CDR3 length: 16 residues. The DNA for the CDR3 is TGTGCCAGCAGTTCCCGACTAGCGGGAGTCTACAATGAGCAGTTCTTC. Translated: CASSSRLAGVYNEQFF.

This chain links TRBV6-5 with TRBJ2-7; no firm D call. The CDR3 is made up of 16 amino acids. Germline V CDR1 and CDR2: MNHEY, SVGAGI. V was cut by 0 bases and J by 0 bases, with 12 bases left in between. CDR3 in amino acids: CASSYSARSSSYEQYF. CDR3 DNA: TGTGCCAGCAGTTACTCTGCCAGGTCAAGCTCCTACGAGCAGTACTTC.